These T cell receptor beta chains were read from a single sample in a study of cytomegalovirus exposure and HLA in healthy donors. The protocol was immunoSEQ multiplex PCR, while the TCRdb copy is restricted to in-frame clones and leaves out a portion. The repertoire holds some 190,000 clones, 77% seen once, with 2.1% in the top ten. Sequencing was carried out using PBMCs. The receptors come from a woman in her 30s in good health and CMV-seropositive. CDR3s include the opening cysteine and the closing phenylalanine or tryptophan. A D gene is named only where the DNA matches it firmly. The size entry is marked missing in some rows and otherwise reads once, few, many or a size class.

D: -; size: -; V: TRBV4-1; J: TRBJ2-4; length: 14; CDR3: CASSQADSPRIQYF; DNA: TGCGCCAGCAGCCAGGCAGACAGCCCGAGGATTCAGTACTTC
D: -; size: -; V: TRBV11-2; J: TRBJ1-6; length: 15; CDR3: CASSSRGGGISPLHF; DNA: TGTGCCAGCAGCTCACGAGGAGGCGGGATTTCACCCCTCCACTTT
D: TRBD2; size: -; V: TRBV2; J: TRBJ2-1; length: 15; CDR3: CASSDATSGRSGQFF; DNA: TGTGCCAGCAGTGACGCGACTAGCGGGAGGAGCGGGCAGTTCTTC
D: TRBD1; size: -; V: TRBV2; J: TRBJ1-5; length: 15; CDR3: CASRTGQGFNQPQHF; DNA: TGTGCCAGCAGGACGGGACAGGGATTCAATCAGCCCCAGCATTTT
D: TRBD2; size: -; V: TRBV28; J: TRBJ2-7; length: 14; CDR3: CASISGTSIYEQYF; DNA: TGTGCCAGCATCTCCGGGACTAGCATTTACGAGCAGTACTTC
D: -; size: -; V: TRBV6-1; J: TRBJ1-5; length: 14; CDR3: CASSERGGNQPQHF; DNA: TGTGCCAGCAGTGAGCGGGGAGGCAATCAGCCCCAGCATTTT
D: TRBD1; size: -; V: TRBV13; J: TRBJ1-1; length: 14; CDR3: CASSPDRGNTEAFF; DNA: TGTGCCAGCAGCCCGGACAGGGGGAACACTGAAGCTTTCTTT
D: TRBD1; size: -; V: TRBV2; J: TRBJ2-7; length: 12; CDR3: CASRQGDHEQYF; DNA: TGTGCCAGCCGACAGGGAGACCACGAGCAGTACTTC
D: TRBD2; size: -; V: TRBV7-2; J: TRBJ2-1; length: 17; CDR3: CASSRGLAGLRGNEQFF; DNA: TGTGCCAGCAGCCGGGGACTAGCGGGACTGAGGGGCAATGAGCAGTTCTTC
D: -; size: -; V: TRBV6-6; J: TRBJ1-5; length: 13; CDR3: CASRLQGNQPQHF; DNA: TGTGCCAGCAGGCTCCAGGGGAATCAGCCCCAGCATTTT
D: TRBD1; size: once; V: TRBV4-3; J: TRBJ2-3; length: 17; CDR3: CASSQRTDRGNTDTQYF; DNA: TGCGCCAGCAGCCAACGCACTGACAGGGGTAACACAGATACGCAGTATTTT
D: TRBD1; size: -; V: TRBV19; J: TRBJ2-7; length: 16; CDR3: CASSAPLGTGLRERYF; DNA: TGTGCCAGTAGCGCACCTCTCGGGACAGGCCTTAGGGAGCGGTACTTC
D: -; size: -; V: TRBV5-4; J: TRBJ2-5; length: 12; CDR3: CASSSGGETQYF; DNA: TGTGCCAGCAGCTCCGGGGGAGAGACCCAGTACTTC
D: TRBD1; size: -; V: TRBV7-2; J: TRBJ1-6; length: 12; CDR3: CASSYRGSPLHF; DNA: TGTGCCAGCAGCTACAGGGGTTCACCCCTCCACTTT
D: -; size: -; V: TRBV20-1; J: TRBJ2-7; length: 11; CDR3: CSARNSYEQYF; DNA: TGCAGTGCCCGTAACTCCTACGAGCAGTACTTC
D: -; size: -; V: TRBV5-6; J: TRBJ1-1; length: 11; CDR3: CASSWGAEAFF; DNA: TGTGCCAGCAGTTGGGGGGCTGAAGCTTTCTTT
D: -; size: -; V: TRBV30; J: TRBJ1-2; length: 13; CDR3: CAWSAGANYGYTF; DNA: TGTGCCTGGAGTGCCGGGGCTAACTATGGCTACACCTTC
D: TRBD1; size: -; V: TRBV19; J: TRBJ1-6; length: 15; CDR3: CASSILGQGNSPLHF; DNA: TGTGCCAGTAGTATATTAGGACAGGGAAATTCACCCCTCCACTTT
D: -; size: -; V: TRBV19; J: TRBJ2-7; length: 16; CDR3: CASSIQASQGGYEQYF; DNA: TGTGCCAGTAGTATTCAGGCGAGTCAGGGAGGCTACGAGCAGTACTTC
D: TRBD1; size: few; V: TRBV29-1; J: TRBJ2-1; length: 14; CDR3: CSVYGTGDYNEQFF; DNA: TGCAGCGTCTACGGGACAGGGGACTACAATGAGCAGTTCTTC
D: -; size: few; V: TRBV29-1; J: TRBJ2-3; length: 11; CDR3: CSVERTVTQYF; DNA: TGCAGCGTAGAGAGGACAGTTACGCAGTATTTT
D: TRBD1; size: -; V: TRBV18; J: TRBJ2-7; length: 12; CDR3: CASSLDRDEQYF; DNA: TGTGCCAGCTCACTAGACAGGGACGAGCAGTACTTC
D: -; size: -; V: TRBV10-2; J: TRBJ2-3; length: 13; CDR3: CASSELSWGPQYF; DNA: TGCGCCAGCAGTGAACTCAGTTGGGGGCCGCAGTATTTT
D: -; size: -; V: TRBV7-3; J: TRBJ2-7; length: 14; CDR3: CASSPSRGTYEQYF; DNA: TGTGCCAGCAGCCCCAGTCGAGGGACCTACGAGCAGTACTTC
D: -; size: -; V: TRBV19; J: TRBJ1-5; length: 14; CDR3: CASSLQGSNQPQHF; DNA: TGTGCCAGTAGCTTACAGGGTAGCAATCAGCCCCAGCATTTT